Each of the 12 T cell receptor beta chains below was sequenced from the same sample in a study of shared clonotypes between healthy human individuals. TCRdb keeps only in-frame clones here, not all; method: immunoSEQ multiplex PCR. The repertoire holds roughly 2.4 million clones, 90% to 97% seen once, with approximately 0.13% in the top ten. The sample taken for sequencing was naive CD4+ T cells sorted from blood. The subset: CD45RA+ positively selected. The receptors were gathered from a man younger than 30 in good health.

The J gene is TRBJ2-5, the V gene TRBV7-8; 7 bases map to TRBD1. In germline, CDR1 is SGHVS, CDR2 FQNEAQ. The V gene end was trimmed by 5 bases and the J gene end by 5 bases; junction bases not matched to a gene: 8. The CDR3 runs to 14 residues. DNA for the CDR3: TGTGCCAGCAGCCCGCAGACAGGGAAGGAGACCCAGTACTTC. It encodes CASSPQTGKETQYF.

This chain joins TRBV15 and TRBJ1-5; D is undetermined. The CDR3 has 13 amino acids. The germline V gene has CDR1 LNHNV and CDR2 YYDKDF (reference sequence). Trimming took off 1 base at V and 3 bases at J, with 4 bases between the two ends. The CDR3 DNA reads as TGTGCCACCAGCAGAGCGAACAATCAGCCCCAGCATTTT. Translating it yields CATSRANNQPQHF. Looking up the rest from reference TRBV15 and TRBJ1-5 gives the full variable domain: DAMVIQNPRYQVTQFGKPVTLSCSQTLNHNVMYWYQQKSSQAPKLLFHYYDKDFNNEADTPDNFQSRRPNTSFCFLDIRSPGLGDTAMYLCATSRANNQPQHFGDGTRLSIL.

The chain links TRBV10-3 to TRBJ1-1; D is undetermined. The CDR3 runs to 13 residues. Germline lookup yields CDR1 ENHRY and CDR2 SYGVKD. The germline V and J ends were trimmed by 4 bases and 1 base, with 7 bases remaining between them. In DNA, the CDR3 is TGTGCCATCAGTGTGTCACGGAACACTGAAGCTTTCTTT. Translating it yields CAISVSRNTEAFF.

This rearrangement joins TRBV9 to TRBJ2-7; TRBD1 agrees at 9 bases. The CDR3 runs to 14 residues. V shed 3 bases, J shed 5 bases, and the junction held 6 bases outside the gene matches. CDR1 and CDR2 (germline): SGDLS, YYNGEE. The CDR3 region is CASSEGQGFNEQYF. The CDR3 nucleotides read TGTGCCAGCAGCGAAGGACAGGGGTTCAACGAGCAGTACTTC.

This rearrangement joins TRBV7-3 to TRBJ2-7; D might be TRBD2 (6 bases). Trimming shortened V by 0 bases and J by 3 bases, and 12 bases separated the two germline ends. The CDR3 runs to 15 residues. Germline V gives CDR1 SGHTA, CDR2 FQGTGA. CDR3 nucleotide sequence: TGTGCCAGCAGCTTAACCGGGGGTCAGAACTACGAGCAGTACTTC. It yields the protein CASSLTGGQNYEQYF.

V is TRBV6-6 and J is TRBJ2-5, with 7 bases identical to TRBD2. Germline V lookup: CDR1 MNHNY, CDR2 SVGAGI (reference sequence). CDR3 length: 14 amino acids. V lost 2 bases to trimming and J lost 5 bases; unmatched junction nucleotides: 5. As DNA, the CDR3 is TGTGCCAGCAGTTACGCGGGGGACCGTGAGACCCAGTACTTC. Amino acid sequence: CASSYAGDRETQYF.

The chain recombines TRBV5-4 with TRBJ1-2; no reliable D call. The germline V gene has CDR1 SGHNT and CDR2 YYREEE (reference sequence). V was cut by 4 bases and J by 8 bases, with 18 bases left in between. The CDR3 is 14 amino acids. The CDR3 DNA reads as TGTGCCAGCAGCGAGGCGCAGCGGGTGGGAGGCTACACCTTC. It specifies CASSEAQRVGGYTF.

The V gene is TRBV2, the J gene TRBJ1-1; D perhaps matches TRBD1 (5 bases). Germline lookup yields CDR1 SNHLY and CDR2 FYNNEI. Trimming took 7 bases from V and 8 from J, leaving 11 bases between them. The CDR3 length is 11 residues. The DNA of the CDR3 is TGTGCCAGCATCAGGGACTCCGAAGCTTTCTTT. It yields the protein CASIRDSEAFF. Using reference TRBV2 and TRBJ1-1 for the parts outside the CDR3, the full variable domain is EPEVTQTPSHQVTQMGQEVILRCVPISNHLYFYWYRQILGQKVEFLVSFYNNEISEKSEIFDDQFSVERPDGSNFTLKIRSTKLEDSAMYFCASIRDSEAFFGQGTRLTVV.

The V call is TRBV27, the J call TRBJ1-5, with TRBD1 matching over 8 bases. In germline, CDR1 is MNHEY, CDR2 SMNVEV (reference sequence). With V trimmed by 6 bases and J by 7 bases, 5 bases remained unmatched. The CDR3 consists of 13 residues. In DNA, the CDR3 is TGTGCCAGCAGCCAGGACAGGGCCCAGCCCCAGCATTTT. Translating gives CASSQDRAQPQHF.

This chain uses TRBV6-6 with TRBJ2-7; D is unresolved. V lost 5 bases to trimming and J lost 5 bases, with 13 bases between them. This CDR3 is 13 amino acids long. Germline V CDR1 and CDR2: MNHNY, SVGAGI (reference sequence). The CDR3 reads CASSTPGSDEQYF. CDR3 in DNA: TGTGCCAGCAGTACGCCGGGCTCAGACGAGCAGTACTTC.

V gene TRBV6-1 combines with J gene TRBJ1-2; 8 bases fit TRBD1. The V gene's germline CDR1 is MNHNS and CDR2 SASEGT. The CDR3 length is 13 residues. The trim removed 8 bases at V and 8 bases at J, leaving 10 bases unmatched. The CDR3 DNA sequence: TGTGCCAGCGGTCGTCTGACAGGGGAAGGCTACACCTTC. Translating gives CASGRLTGEGYTF.

V usage is TRBV5-1 and J usage is TRBJ2-5, with 7 positions matching TRBD1. V lost 2 bases and J lost 5; bases outside the gene matches: 6. CDR1 and CDR2 (germline): SGHRS, YFSETQ. The CDR3 is 14 amino acids. The CDR3 here is CASSFGQVWETQYF. The CDR3 coding sequence is TGCGCCAGCAGCTTTGGACAGGTCTGGGAGACCCAGTACTTC.